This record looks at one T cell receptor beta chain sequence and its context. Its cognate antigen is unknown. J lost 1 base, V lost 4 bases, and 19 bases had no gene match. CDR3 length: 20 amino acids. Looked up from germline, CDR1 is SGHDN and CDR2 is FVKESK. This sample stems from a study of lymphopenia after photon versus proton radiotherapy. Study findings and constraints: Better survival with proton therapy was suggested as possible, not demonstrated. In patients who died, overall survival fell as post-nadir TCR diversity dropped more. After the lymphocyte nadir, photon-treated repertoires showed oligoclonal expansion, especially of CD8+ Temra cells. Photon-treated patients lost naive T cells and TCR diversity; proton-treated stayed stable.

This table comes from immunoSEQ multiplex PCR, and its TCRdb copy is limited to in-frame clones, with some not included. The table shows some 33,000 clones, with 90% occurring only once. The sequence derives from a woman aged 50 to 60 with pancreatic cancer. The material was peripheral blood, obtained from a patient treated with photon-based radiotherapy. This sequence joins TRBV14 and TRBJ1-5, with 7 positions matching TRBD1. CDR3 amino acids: CASSPPDRISRYGSNQPQHF. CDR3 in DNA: TGTGCCAGCAGCCCCCCGGACAGGATCAGTCGATATGGGAGCAATCAGCCCCAGCATTTT. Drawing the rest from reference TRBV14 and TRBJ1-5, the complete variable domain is EAGVTQFPSHSVIEKGQTVTLRCDPISGHDNLYWYRRVMGKEIKFLLHFVKESKQDESGMPNNRFLAERTGGTYSTLKVQPAELEDSGVYFCASSPPDRISRYGSNQPQHFGDGTRLSIL.